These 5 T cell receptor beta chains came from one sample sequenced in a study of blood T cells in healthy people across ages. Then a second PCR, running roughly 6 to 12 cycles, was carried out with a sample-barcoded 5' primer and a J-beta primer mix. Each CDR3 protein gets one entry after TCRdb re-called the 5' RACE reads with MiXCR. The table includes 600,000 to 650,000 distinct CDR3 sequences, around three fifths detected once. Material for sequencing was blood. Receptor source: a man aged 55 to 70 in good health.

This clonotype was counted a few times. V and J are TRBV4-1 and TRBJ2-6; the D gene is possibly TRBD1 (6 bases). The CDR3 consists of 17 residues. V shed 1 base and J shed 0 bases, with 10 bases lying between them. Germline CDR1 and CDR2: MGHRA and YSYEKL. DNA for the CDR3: TGCGCCAGCAGCCAAGGGACAGTACCCTCTGGGGCCAACGTCCTGACTTTC. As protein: CASSQGTVPSGANVLTF.

CDR3 protein: CASSTTVSPDTQYF. CDR3 in DNA: TGTGCCAGCTCAACGACAGTTTCCCCAGATACGCAGTATTTT. The chain couples TRBV18 to TRBJ2-3; D might be TRBD1 (5 bases). The V and J ends lost 5 bases and 4 bases respectively, with 13 bases between them. CDR1 and CDR2 (germline): KGHSH, LQKENI. The CDR3 is 14 residues long.

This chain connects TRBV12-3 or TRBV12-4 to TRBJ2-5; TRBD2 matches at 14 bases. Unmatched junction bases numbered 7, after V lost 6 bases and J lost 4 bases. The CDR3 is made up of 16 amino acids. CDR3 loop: CASSAGLAGAGETQYF. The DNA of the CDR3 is TGTGCCAGCAGCGCGGGACTAGCGGGGGCTGGAGAGACCCAGTACTTC.

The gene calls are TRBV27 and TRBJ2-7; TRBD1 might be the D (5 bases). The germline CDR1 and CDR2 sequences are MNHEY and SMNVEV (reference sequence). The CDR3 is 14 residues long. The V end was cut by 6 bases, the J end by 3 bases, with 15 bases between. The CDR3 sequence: CASSLKSTDYEQYF. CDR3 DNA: TGTGCCAGCAGCCTAAAATCGACAGACTACGAGCAGTACTTC.

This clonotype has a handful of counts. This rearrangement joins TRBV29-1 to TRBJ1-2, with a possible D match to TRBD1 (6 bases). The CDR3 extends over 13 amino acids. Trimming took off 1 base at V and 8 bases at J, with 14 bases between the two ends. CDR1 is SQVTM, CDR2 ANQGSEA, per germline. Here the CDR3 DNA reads TGCAGCGTTGAAGTACAGGGTTTCTACGGCTACACCTTC. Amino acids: CSVEVQGFYGYTF.